This T cell receptor beta chain originates from a study of T cells in Graves' hyperthyroidism and ophthalmopathy. Study-level points and caveats: Median prediction lead before ophthalmopathy onset was around seven months with the model.

V lost 7 bases, J lost 0 bases, and 16 bases lay in between. The CDR3 has 17 amino acids. Germline V gene sequence: CDR1 LNHDA, CDR2 SQIVND (reference sequence). Out of roughly 9.1 ml of fresh peripheral blood came the PBMCs. Using RNA transcripts as the source, TCR beta CDR3 regions were amplified. HTBI primers were used for first-round RT-PCR of the TCR CDR3. Each CDR3 protein gets one entry after TCRdb re-called the multiplex PCR reads with MiXCR. The sample lists 340,000 or so distinct CDR3 sequences, around 16% occurring once. With regard to this clonotype: Antigen specificity is unknown.

This clonotype was obtained from a man aged 30 to 39 with Graves' hyperthyroidism. Sequences were obtained from blood. The V gene is TRBV19, the J gene TRBJ2-6, with D possibly being TRBD2 (5 bases). The CDR3 here is CASTELSSSSGANVLTF. CDR3 in DNA: TGTGCCAGTACCGAGTTATCTAGCTCCTCTGGGGCCAACGTCCTGACTTTC.